This TCR beta chain was captured by sequencing in a study of T cell clonotyping in hematopoietic cell transplantation. Notes on the study in general: CD4 and CD8 repertoire contributions could not be separated without sorting. Higher Inverse Simpson Index values in graft donor and pretransplant recipient predicted broader posttransplant TCR diversity.

Assay used: immunoSEQ multiplex PCR; TCRdb lists only in-frame clones, some missing. The top ten hold about 24% of the sample, which has more than 20,000 clones, more than 65% seen once. V gave up 6 bases and J gave up 5 bases, with 10 bases separating them. Germline V gene sequence: CDR1 SQVTM, CDR2 ANQGSEA. This CDR3 has 11 amino acids. The time point denotes: recipient sample about 28 days before transplant, after cytoreduction. Recipients were bled about 28 days pretransplant and at posttransplant days 30, 100, 180. Turning to this clone: Antigen: not known.

V usage is TRBV29-1 and J usage is TRBJ1-1; D uncertain. Sequenced here: peripheral blood mononuclear cells, sampled before stem cell transplant. The TCR comes from a woman aged 55-75 years with acute myeloid leukemia. Some clones in this sample may be carry-over from other donors' samples. CDR3 sequence: CSVLPGTEAFF. The CDR3 DNA is TGCAGCGTCCTTCCGGGAACTGAAGCTTTCTTT.